Below are 11 T cell receptor beta chains sequenced from a single sample in a study of chemoradiotherapy in HPV16-positive cancers. Sequenced by immunoSEQ multiplex PCR; TCRdb stores in-frame clones only, minus some. The data contain under 10,000 clones, about 80% of them seen just once; the ten biggest clones take up about 8.5%. This specimen was taken from a patient who underwent chemoradiotherapy. The receptor set was obtained from a human donor with HPV-associated anogenital cancer.

The rearrangement joins TRBV11-2 to TRBJ2-7; 8 bases match TRBD1. V shed 4 bases, J shed 4 bases, and the junction held 3 bases outside the gene matches. CDR1 is SGHAT and CDR2 is FQNNGV in the germline V gene. The CDR3 sequence is 13 residues long. The CDR3: CASSYDRGYEQYF. CDR3 nucleotides: TGTGCCAGCAGCTACGACAGGGGTTACGAGCAGTACTTC.

V and J are TRBV5-1 and TRBJ2-1; 14 bases line up with TRBD2. The CDR3 is 17 residues long. CDR1 is SGHRS, CDR2 YFSETQ, per germline. J was trimmed by 1 base and V by 7 bases; bases with no gene match: 7. The CDR3 nucleotides are TGCGCCAGCTCCCCGACTAGCGGGGGGGATTCCTACAATGAGCAGTTCTTC. This gives the protein CASSPTSGGDSYNEQFF.

This clone came up once. The V gene is TRBV27, the J gene TRBJ1-2, with D possibly TRBD1 on 5 matching bases. Trimming removed 2 bases at V and 4 bases at J, with 14 bases between. The CDR3 extends over 15 amino acids. Germline V gives CDR1 MNHEY, CDR2 SMNVEV (reference sequence). DNA for the CDR3: TGTGCCAGCAGTTTAATCGGGGGTGAGAGCTATGGCTACACCTTC. Protein sequence: CASSLIGGESYGYTF.

CDR3 region: CASSLADWNEQYF. CDR3 in DNA: TGTGCCAGCAGCTTAGCCGACTGGAACGAGCAGTACTTC. The chain couples TRBV7-9 to TRBJ2-7; D call uncertain. The CDR3 has 13 amino acids. CDR1 and CDR2 from the germline V gene are SEHNR and FQNEAQ (reference sequence). Trimming left V 0 bases short and J 5 bases short, with 8 bases between.

This rearrangement joins TRBV5-4 to TRBJ1-2, with 7 bases lining up with TRBD1. The CDR3 sequence is 14 residues long. Germline-derived CDR1 and CDR2 are SGHNT and YYREEE (reference sequence). V was pared by 3 bases and J by 8 bases, with 10 bases of the junction left unmatched. The CDR3 loop is CASSSTTGRGGYTF. The CDR3 bases are TGTGCCAGCAGCTCAACGACAGGGAGAGGCGGCTACACCTTC.

The gene calls are TRBV19 and TRBJ2-2, with 7 positions matching TRBD1. The CDR3 totals 15 residues. With V trimmed by 7 bases and J by 0 bases, 5 bases remained unmatched. CDR1 LNHDA and CDR2 SQIVND come from the germline V gene (reference sequence). In DNA form, the CDR3 reads TGTGCCAGTAAGGGGACAGTCGCGAACACCGGGGAGCTGTTTTTT. Translation gives CASKGTVANTGELFF.

The chain uses TRBV5-1 and TRBJ2-5; D gene unclear. The CDR3 covers 12 residues. Deletions cut 4 bases from V and 0 bases from J, with 4 bases between. Germline CDR1 is SGHRS and CDR2 is YFSETQ. The CDR3 DNA follows: TGCGCCAGCAGCGGGTACCAAGAGACCCAGTACTTC. The encoded protein is CASSGYQETQYF.

J is TRBJ1-1 and V is TRBV29-1; no reliable D call. Germline loops: CDR1 SQVTM, CDR2 ANQGSEA. Trimming took off 4 bases at V and 5 bases at J, with 11 bases between the two ends. This CDR3 has 12 amino acids. CDR3 DNA: TGCAGCGTTGGTCGGGAAGGGACTGAAGCTTTCTTT. Translating it yields CSVGREGTEAFF. The full variable domain, its missing parts supplied by reference TRBV29-1 and TRBJ1-1, is SAVISQKPSRDICQRGTSLTIQCQVDSQVTMMFWYRQQPGQSLTLIATANQGSEATYESGFVIDKFPISRPNLTFSTLTVSNMSPEDSSIYLCSVGREGTEAFFGQGTRLTVV.

This clone was seen just once. The chain employs TRBV7-9 and TRBJ2-3; D unresolved. The germline V gene encodes CDR1 SEHNR and CDR2 FQNEAQ (reference sequence). The CDR3 runs 13 residues. V was clipped by 5 bases and J by 0 bases, with 6 bases between them. The CDR3 sequence is CASSPSSTDTQYF. In DNA form, the CDR3 reads TGTGCCAGCAGCCCTTCAAGCACAGATACGCAGTATTTT. Combining the CDR3 with reference TRBV7-9 and TRBJ2-3 gives the whole variable domain DTGVSQNPRHKITKRGQNVTFRCDPISEHNRLYWYRQTLGQGPEFLTYFQNEAQLEKSRLLSDRFSAERPKGSFSTLEIQRTEQGDSAMYLCASSPSSTDTQYFGPGTRLTVL.

The chain recombines TRBV19 with TRBJ1-1; no firm D call. The germline gives CDR1 LNHDA, CDR2 SQIVND (reference sequence). V was shortened by 7 bases and J by 4 bases, with 13 bases between the two germline ends. CDR3 length equals 13 residues. The CDR3 is CASTEVIGTEAFF. The CDR3 region has the DNA TGTGCCAGTACCGAGGTTATTGGCACTGAAGCTTTCTTT. Drawing the rest from reference TRBV19 and TRBJ1-1, the complete variable domain is DGGITQSPKYLFRKEGQNVTLSCEQNLNHDAMYWYRQDPGQGLRLIYYSQIVNDFQKGDIAEGYSVSREKKESFPLTVTSAQKNPTAFYLCASTEVIGTEAFFGQGTRLTVV.

The chain carries TRBV10-3 and TRBJ2-5; TRBD1 aligns across 7 bases. With the DNA end fitting TRBJ2-7 better, the J assignment may be wrong. The CDR3 has 15 residues. Germline CDR1 reads ENHRY; CDR2 reads SYGVKD. The CDR3 region is CAISENRGPRYEQYF. The CDR3 nucleotides are TGTGCCATCAGTGAAAACAGGGGTCCCCGTTACGAGCAGTACTTC.